This T cell receptor (beta chain) comes out of a study of T and B cells in COVID-19 patients. CDR3 size: 16 residues. The V and J ends lost 2 bases and 3 bases respectively, with 13 bases between them. Germline loops: CDR1 MNHNS, CDR2 SASEGT. Multiplex PCR with BIOMED2 TRB-A/B primer pools amplified TRB rearrangements. MiXCR was run by TCRdb on the multiplex PCR reads, yielding one entry per CDR3 protein. The sample has around 10,000 distinct CDR3 sequences, around 27% seen once. Blood genomic DNA input for TRB amplification was about 220-500 ng. This clonotype has more than one count but fewer than ten.

The gene calls are TRBV6-1 and TRBJ1-4; D is ambiguous. Sequencing input: blood. The sequence came from a human donor who had recovered from COVID-19. The CDR3 DNA reads TGTGCCAGCAGTGAAATGGGGTTTCGCGCTAATGAAAAACTGTTTTTT. Residues: CASSEMGFRANEKLFF.